This T cell receptor beta chain was obtained from a study of early T cells in non-severe SARS-CoV-2 infection (dated by TCRdb to the early 2020s). In the study overall: Because TCR sequencing was done on bulk RNA from unsorted whole blood, the alpha and beta chains could not be paired. Findings and caveats that apply to the study as a whole: Matching against VDJdb was skewed toward anti-spike CD8 responses, likely underestimated virus-specific expansions, and missed private and CD4 specificities.

Receptor libraries were prepared by 5' RACE. The instrument given in TCRdb is NextSeq 500. To correct for sequencing error and PCR bias, the TCR library protocol tagged individual cDNA molecules with unique molecular identifiers. Both TCR alpha and beta chains were sequenced, and tight co-correlation was observed between alpha and beta sequence abundances in each sample. The original methods were these. V gene, J gene and CDR3 annotation of TCR sequences was performed with Decombinator V4. TCRs were defined as expanded if a significant change between any two time points was detected under a Poisson model with p below 0.0001. TCR abundances were normalised to the total number of TCRs sequenced in each sample and reported as counts per million. TRAV1-2 paired with TRAJ12, TRAJ20 or TRAJ33 defined MAIT TCRs, while TRAV10 paired with TRAJ18 defined iNKT TCRs. VDJdb, accessed 1 November 2021, was searched for CMV, EBV and SARS-CoV-2 annotated TCRs, excluding TCRs annotated for multiple antigens. Through fastp at Q25 and MiXCR, TCRdb rebuilt clones from the public reads, retaining in-frame beta chains. Each CDR3 protein appears once, grouped with its most common genes and DNA. The V and J calls reflect TCRdb's pipeline rather than the authors' work. A total of approximately 22,000 distinct CDR3 sequences appear in this sample, about 4.7% of them only once. About 16% of the sample is taken by the ten largest.

This was a case-control study nested in a cohort of healthcare workers in London, UK, who had nasopharyngeal swab PCR tests and blood samples taken every week. Healthcare workers were recruited during the week of the UK lockdown, between 23 and 31 March 2020, and followed weekly for up to roughly 15 weeks. This clonotype was picked up many times. Its antigen target is currently unknown. No base qualities exist here, and no much larger clone lies one base off it. V gives up 1 base and J gives up 2 bases, and the segment between their germline ends measures 10 bases. The CDR3 contains 15 residues, cysteine and phenylalanine counted. Solely the CDR3 DNA is kept, with 45 bases framed from the first base. CDR1 is given as SGHAT and CDR2 as FQNNGV, both from the germline V gene.

Here the chain combines TRBV11-2 and TRBJ2-3; the D segment cannot be called with confidence. The clonotype originates from an adult who was a healthcare worker with PCR-confirmed SARS-CoV-2 infection or an uninfected control (not recorded which). The sequencing sample was made of whole blood. The bases read TGTGCCAGCAGCTTAGTGGCCATCAACACAGATACGCAGTATTTT. Translated, this gives CASSLVAINTDTQYF.